The sample holds a few counts of the clone carrying this T cell receptor beta chain. The antigen is unknown. Trimming left V 5 bases short and J 5 bases short, with 21 bases between. Germline-derived CDR1 and CDR2 are SEHNR and FQNEAQ (reference sequence). This CDR3 has 16 residues. This sample was taken from a study of blood T cells in healthy people across ages. Study outcomes and limitations: The long-lived group displayed more naive CD4+ cells, plus higher diversity, than the aged donors did.

Using a J-beta primer mix together with a sample-barcoded 5' primer, a second PCR was run for roughly 6 to 11 cycles. TCRdb reanalysed the 5' RACE reads using MiXCR and keeps one entry per CDR3 protein. The sample carries approximately 1.5 million distinct CDR3 sequences, about 32% recorded once. This TCR derives from a woman under 40 in good health. Sample: blood. The rearrangement joins TRBV7-9 to TRBJ2-5, with a possible D match to TRBD2 (7 bases). CDR3 DNA sequence: TGTGCCAGCAGCCAGAGCATCGAGGGGGGGAAGGAGACCCAGTACTTC. This translates into CASSQSIEGGKETQYF.